These T cell receptor beta chains were read from a single sample in a study of glioma-infiltrating T cells. Each CDR3 protein is one row after TCRdb ran MiXCR on the multiplex PCR reads. The data show a few hundred thousand distinct CDR3 sequences, 41% seen once. The sequencing input was glioma tissue, nonneoplastic brain tissue, or PBMCs (not recorded which). The receptors derive from a human donor with low-grade glioma or glioblastoma, undergoing nonglioma brain surgery, or in good health (not recorded which). CDR3s include the opening cysteine and the closing phenylalanine or tryptophan. D genes are given only for firm matches. Some rows have no size entry. The others give once, few or many, or a class for an expanded clone.

v_call,clone_size,j_call,d_call,cdr3_nt,cdr3_aa
TRBV7-3,NA,TRBJ1-1,TRBD1,TGTGCCAGCAGCTTAACCGGTGGAACAGGGGGTTTTTGGAACACTGAAGCTTTCTTT,CASSLTGGTGGFWNTEAFF
TRBV6-2/TRBV6-3,few,TRBJ2-7,NA,TGTGCCAGCAGTCCGACAAAACTTGGTATCTGGTGGGACGACTTC,CASSPTKLGIWWDDF
TRBV7-2,few,TRBJ2-1,TRBD1,TGTGCCAGCAGCTTAGAGCAGGGGGCGTATGAGCAGTTCTTC,CASSLEQGAYEQFF
TRBV4-3,NA,TRBJ2-5,TRBD2,TGCGCCAGCAGCTTGGGACTAGCGGGTGACGAGACCCAGTACTTC,CASSLGLAGDETQYF
TRBV7-2,NA,TRBJ2-3,NA,TGTGCCAGCAGCTTAGCGTTTTCGTTAAGCACAGATACGCAGTATTTT,CASSLAFSLSTDTQYF
TRBV28,few,TRBJ2-7,NA,TGTGCCAGCAGTTTAATCATTTTTCGCGAGCAGTACTTC,CASSLIIFREQYF
TRBV10-3,NA,TRBJ1-2,TRBD1,TGTGCCATCAGCCCGACAGGGGATCTTGGCTACACCTTC,CAISPTGDLGYTF
TRBV6-2/TRBV6-3,many,TRBJ2-1,NA,TGTGCCAGCAGTTACGGGTGGGATTCAACCTACAATGAGCAGTTCTTC,CASSYGWDSTYNEQFF
TRBV5-6,NA,TRBJ2-1,NA,TGTGCCAGCAGCAGCGGGCCAGGGGGTCGGTTCTTC,CASSSGPGGRFF
TRBV4-1,once,TRBJ2-7,TRBD1,TGCGCCAGCAGCCTCAACCACCGTACCCGGGACAGGGGACACTACGAGCAGTACTTC,CASSLNHRTRDRGHYEQYF
TRBV6-2/TRBV6-3,NA,TRBJ2-7,NA,TGTGCCAGCAGCCAAGGATACGGCGGCTTCTACGAGCAGTACTTC,CASSQGYGGFYEQYF
TRBV29-1,few,TRBJ2-7,NA,TGCAGCGTCAATACCGGGCCACAGAACTACGAGCAGTACTTC,CSVNTGPQNYEQYF
TRBV28,NA,TRBJ1-1,NA,TGTGCCAGCAGCACGATCGGGGGGGAGGGCACTGAAGCTTTCTTT,CASSTIGGEGTEAFF
TRBV11-2,NA,TRBJ2-1,NA,NA,CASSFGGGTEFF
TRBV25-1,NA,TRBJ2-3,TRBD2,TGTGCCAGCAGTCGGCTAGCGGAAACAGATACGCAGTATTTT,CASSRLAETDTQYF
TRBV27,many,TRBJ1-6,TRBD1,TGTGCCAGCAGATCCGGGACAGGGGTTTTTACACCCCTCCACTTT,CASRSGTGVFTPLHF
TRBV20-1,many,TRBJ2-7,NA,TGCAGTGCTCGGAAACGGACAGCTTCCTACGAGCAGTACTTC,CSARKRTASYEQYF
TRBV7-3,NA,TRBJ2-3,TRBD2,TGTGCCAGCAGCCCTCGAGCGGGAGAGACAGATACGCAGTATTTT,CASSPRAGETDTQYF
TRBV20-1,NA,TRBJ2-5,TRBD2,TGCAGTGCCCCCCCAAGCGGGACTGGATGGACCCAGTACTTC,CSAPPSGTGWTQYF
TRBV20-1,NA,TRBJ2-1,TRBD2,TGCAGTGCTAGAGAGGGACTAGCGGGAGAGCAGTTCTTC,CSAREGLAGEQFF
TRBV20-1,NA,TRBJ1-3,NA,TGCAGTGCTAGATCATTTCGCCCAGGGTCTGAAAACACCATATATTTT,CSARSFRPGSENTIYF
TRBV6-2/TRBV6-3,many,TRBJ2-7,TRBD1,TGTGCCAGCAGTTACCAGTGGACAGGGGGATACGAGCAGTACTTC,CASSYQWTGGYEQYF
TRBV12-3/TRBV12-4,few,TRBJ1-2,TRBD1,TGTGCCAGCAGTTTGGCCGGACAGGGGTTCAACGGCTACACCTTC,CASSLAGQGFNGYTF
TRBV7-2,NA,TRBJ2-3,NA,TGTGCCAGCAGCTTGTCAAGCTCTAGCGGAGTAGGGACAGATACGAAGTATTTT,CASSLSSSSGVGTDTKYF
TRBV12-3/TRBV12-4,few,TRBJ2-3,NA,TGTGCCAGCAGTTCGACGGAAAGCACAGATACGCAGTATTTT,CASSSTESTDTQYF
TRBV27,few,TRBJ2-3,NA,TGTGCCAGCAGTTCCAAGGCGCCCCCCCGAGTTACGCAGTATTTT,CASSSKAPPRVTQYF
TRBV6-1,many,TRBJ2-3,NA,TGTGCCAGCAGTGAAGGGCCGGGGACAGATACGCAGTATTTT,CASSEGPGTDTQYF
TRBV24-1,NA,TRBJ2-3,TRBD1,TGTGCCACCAGTGATCCGGACAGGCTGAGCACAGATACGCAGTATTTT,CATSDPDRLSTDTQYF